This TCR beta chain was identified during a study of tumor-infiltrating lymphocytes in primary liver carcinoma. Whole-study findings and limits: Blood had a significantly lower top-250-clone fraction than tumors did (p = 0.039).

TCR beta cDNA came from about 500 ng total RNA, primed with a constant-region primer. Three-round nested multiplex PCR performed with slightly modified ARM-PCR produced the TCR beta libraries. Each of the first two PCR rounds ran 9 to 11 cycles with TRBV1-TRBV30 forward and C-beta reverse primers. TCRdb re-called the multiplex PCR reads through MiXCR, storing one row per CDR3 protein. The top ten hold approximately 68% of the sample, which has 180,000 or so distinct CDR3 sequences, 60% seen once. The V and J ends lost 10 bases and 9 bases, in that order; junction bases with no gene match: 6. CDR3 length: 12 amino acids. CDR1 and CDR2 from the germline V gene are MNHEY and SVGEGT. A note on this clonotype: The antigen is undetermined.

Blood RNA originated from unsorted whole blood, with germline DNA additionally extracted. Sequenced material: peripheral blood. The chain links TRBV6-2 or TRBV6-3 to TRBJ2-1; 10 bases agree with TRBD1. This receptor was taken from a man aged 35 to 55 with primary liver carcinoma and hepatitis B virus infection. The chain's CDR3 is CAILTGGGEQFF. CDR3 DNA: TGTGCCATCTTGACAGGGGGCGGTGAGCAGTTCTTC.